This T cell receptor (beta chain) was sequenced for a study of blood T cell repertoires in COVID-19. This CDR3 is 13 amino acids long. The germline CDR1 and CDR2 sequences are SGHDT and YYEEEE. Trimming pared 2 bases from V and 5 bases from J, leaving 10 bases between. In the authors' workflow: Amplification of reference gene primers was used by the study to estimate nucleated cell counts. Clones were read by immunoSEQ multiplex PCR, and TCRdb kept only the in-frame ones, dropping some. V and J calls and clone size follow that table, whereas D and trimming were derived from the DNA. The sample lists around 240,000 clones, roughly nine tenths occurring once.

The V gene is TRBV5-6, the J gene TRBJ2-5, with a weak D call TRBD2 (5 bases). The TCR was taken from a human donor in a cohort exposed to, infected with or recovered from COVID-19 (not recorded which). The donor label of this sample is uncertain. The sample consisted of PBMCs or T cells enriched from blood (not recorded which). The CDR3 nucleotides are TGTGCCAGCAGCTTCCGGGAATATGAGACCCAGTACTTC. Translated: CASSFREYETQYF. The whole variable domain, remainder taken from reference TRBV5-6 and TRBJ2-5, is DAGVTQSPTHLIKTRGQQVTLRCSPKSGHDTVSWYQQALGQGPQFIFQYYEEEERQRGNFPDRFSGHQFPNYSSELNVNALLLGDSALYLCASSFREYETQYFGPGTRLLVL.